These 13 T cell receptor beta chains share one sample of origin, sequenced in a study of blood T cells in healthy people across ages (dated by TCRdb to between 2014 and 2017). The library was made by 5' RACE. The sequencing machine was an Illumina HiSeq 2500. A second 7 to 11 cycle PCR used a sample-barcoded 5' primer and a J-beta primer mix. The public reads were run again by TCRdb, first through fastp at Q25 and then through MiXCR, and only productive beta chains were kept. CDR3 protein duplicates are merged, each entry listing the most common genes and DNA. The sample has around 1,600,000 distinct CDR3 sequences on record, 42% of them singletons. Around 4% of the sample rests with the top ten. Sequencing used blood. The receptors were gathered from a woman younger than 30 in good health.

The chain links TRBV5-1 to TRBJ1-2; TRBD1 agrees at 9 bases. The CDR3 is 15 amino acids. Germline CDR1 SGHRS, CDR2 YFSETQ. Trimming removed 0 bases from V and 6 bases from J; junction bases left unmatched: 6. Here the CDR3 reads CASSLVGDRANGYTF. The CDR3 DNA is TGCGCCAGCAGCTTGGTAGGGGACAGGGCCAATGGCTACACCTTC.

This chain uses TRBV5-5 with TRBJ2-4; D is perhaps TRBD1 (6 bases). The DNA matches TRBJ2-7 better at its end, which makes the J call doubtful. The CDR3 is 15 residues long. Germline loops: CDR1 SGHKS, CDR2 YYEKEE (reference sequence). CDR3 in amino acids: CASSLCRGSNYEQYF. Written as DNA, the CDR3 is TGTGCCAGCAGCTTGTGCAGGGGATCAAACTACGAGCAGTACTTC.

V gene TRBV27 combines with J gene TRBJ2-3; D not certain. Deletions cut 7 bases from V and 3 bases from J, with 14 bases between. This CDR3 spans 14 amino acids. Germline V CDR1 and CDR2: MNHEY, SMNVEV (reference sequence). The CDR3 nucleotides read TGTGCCAGCAAGAACGGGCGCAATACAGATACGCAGTATTTT. Translation gives CASKNGRNTDTQYF.

The chain employs TRBV18 and TRBJ2-1; D may be TRBD2 (5 bases). The J call is doubtful: the DNA matches TRBJ2-7 better. The CDR3 consists of 18 residues. Per the germline V gene, CDR1 is KGHSH and CDR2 is LQKENI. CDR3 region: CASSPQRAGESFYNEQYF. The DNA of the CDR3 is TGTGCCAGCTCACCACAAAGGGCTGGGGAGAGCTTCTACAATGAGCAGTACTTC.

The rearrangement uses TRBV28 and TRBJ1-4, with D hard to call. Between the trimmed V and J ends, which lost 6 bases and 6 bases, there was a span of 11 bases. This CDR3 has 13 amino acids. Germline CDR1 is MDHEN and CDR2 is SYDVKM. The CDR3 loop is CASRKVWDEKLFF. CDR3 DNA sequence: TGTGCCAGCAGAAAAGTGTGGGATGAAAAACTGTTTTTT.

This clonotype was observed at least ten times. The chain uses TRBV11-1 and TRBJ1-2; D is possibly TRBD1 (6 bases). Per germline, CDR1 SGHAT and CDR2 FQDESV (reference sequence). The CDR3 covers 13 residues. Trimming removed 2 bases at V and 4 bases at J, with 8 bases between. In DNA form, the CDR3 reads TGTGCCAGCAGCTTACAGGGGATCTATGGCTACACCTTC. Translation gives CASSLQGIYGYTF.

The chain uses TRBV4-1 and TRBJ2-2, with D possibly being TRBD2 (6 bases). The CDR3 length is 14 residues. The V end was cut by 3 bases, the J end by 6 bases, with 11 bases between. Germline V gene data show CDR1 as MGHRA and CDR2 as YSYEKL. Here the CDR3 DNA reads TGCGCCAGCAGCCAGACATGGGGGGCCGGGGAGCTGTTTTTT. Translating it yields CASSQTWGAGELFF.

J is TRBJ2-1 and V is TRBV21-1; the table's D call, TRBD1, has no DNA check behind it. TRBV21-1 corresponds to a pseudogene. This CDR3 region has 17 residues. DNA of the CDR3: TGTGCCAGCAGCACCGCTCAGACGGGGACGATCCAGGAGGAGCAGTTCTTC. Protein sequence: CASSTAQTGTIQEEQFF.

This clonotype was observed a few times. The rearrangement uses TRBV28 and TRBJ1-6; D unresolved. Germline-derived CDR1 and CDR2 are MDHEN and SYDVKM. The length of the CDR3 is 14 residues. Trimming shortened V by 2 bases and J by 6 bases, and 8 bases separated the two germline ends. The CDR3 DNA reads as TGTGCCAGCAGTTTACGGATTGGTAATTCACCCCTCCACTTT. It specifies CASSLRIGNSPLHF.

In DNA form, the CDR3 reads TGTGCCAGCAGTTACGTGCGGGAGGGGGGCACCGGGGAGCTGTTTTTT. Its protein product is CASSYVREGGTGELFF. This sequence joins TRBV6-6 and TRBJ2-2, with 9 nucleotides matching TRBD2. V lost 2 bases, J lost 4 bases, and 5 bases stayed unmatched. The germline V gene has CDR1 MNHNY and CDR2 SVGAGI (reference sequence). There are 16 residues in the CDR3.

Only a few counts were recorded for this clonotype. The V and J genes are TRBV3-1 and TRBJ2-5; 11 bases are shared with TRBD2. V shed 7 bases, J shed 2 bases, and the junction held 6 bases outside the gene matches. The CDR3 sequence is 15 residues long. Germline assignment: CDR1 LGHDT and CDR2 YNNKEL (reference sequence). The CDR3, as DNA: TGTGCCAGCACCGGACTAGCGGGTCTTCAAGAGACCCAGTACTTC. Translating gives CASTGLAGLQETQYF.

This clonotype was seen at least ten times. The chain has TRBV20-1 and TRBJ2-4; either TRBD1 or TRBD2 may fit D (5 bases each). V lost 3 bases, J lost 5 bases, and 14 bases lay in between. The CDR3 extends over 14 amino acids. Germline lookup yields CDR1 DFQATT and CDR2 SNEGSKA (reference sequence). The CDR3 DNA reads TGCAGTGCTAGGGTTGACGGGACCGAAAACATTCAGTACTTC. Its translation is CSARVDGTENIQYF.

The V and J genes are TRBV9 and TRBJ2-7, with D perhaps assigned TRBD1 or TRBD2 (6 bases each). This CDR3 region has 14 residues. CDR1 and CDR2 (germline): SGDLS, YYNGEE. V was trimmed by 4 bases and J by 2 bases, leaving 13 bases between them. The CDR3 spells CASSPEGGTYEQYF. CDR3 in DNA: TGTGCCAGCAGCCCTGAGGGGGGCACCTACGAGCAGTACTTC.